This note documents a single T cell receptor beta chain sequence. Its recognized antigen is unknown. This record belongs to a study of T cells expressing NK-cell markers (dated by TCRdb to 2018 to 2021). Background on the whole study: Three sorted T-cell subsets (CD3+CD56+NKG2C+, CD3+CD56+NKG2C- and CD3+CD56-NKG2C+) from several donors had their TCR beta-chain repertoires profiled. Among the eight sequenced donors, seven were HCMV-seropositive and one was HCMV-seronegative. Randomly selected healthy volunteers, three men and five women, were used as the eight sequenced donors. The libraries were sequenced on Illumina HiSeq 2000/2500, MiSeq or NextSeq, producing 2 x 150 bp reads.

The CDR1 and CDR2 encoded by the germline V gene are SGHAT and FQNNGV. The CDR3 runs 15 amino acids, cysteine and phenylalanine included. The DNA sequence is not available. HCMV-specific IgG was detected in serum with a commercial ELISA kit to determine HCMV serostatus. Ficoll density gradient centrifugation was used to isolate peripheral blood mononuclear cells from blood. On the study overall, not on this receptor specifically: For over five donors, the dominant CD3+CD56+NKG2C+ clonotypes were among the top 10 CD8+ clonotypes and accounted for roughly 1.0-7.5% of CD8+ T cells. Those dominant clonotypes were again the most abundant among CD3+CD56-NKG2C+ cells in several donors, at roughly 28.3-60.1%. Whether the expanded NKG2C-expressing T cell clones were specific for HCMV antigens was left unclear.

The data were produced on an Illumina HiSeq 2000. 5'RACE template switching, by which a universal primer site and unique molecular identifiers were added, was used to make TCR beta cDNA libraries. cDNA synthesis was primed from the TCR beta constant segment, followed by two successive PCR amplification steps. Per the source publication's procedure: MIGEC handled demultiplexing of the reads and grouping by UMI, while MiTCR was used to assemble and quantify clonotypes. Only TCR cDNA sequences supported by at least two reads were kept to exclude erroneous sequences. The tcR package was used for downstream repertoire analysis, and clonotypes were matched across fractions by CDR3 nucleotide sequence plus V segment. VDJmatch was used to annotate antigen specificity against VDJdb, with one amino acid substitution in CDR3 allowed. TCRdb reprocessed the raw reads; every CDR3 protein sequence is a single record, and DNA is not supplied. These V and J calls rely on TCRdb rather than the paper's analysis. The sample table records 400,000 to 550,000 distinct CDR3 sequences. The ten largest clones capture about 7.3% of the sample.

This receptor was taken from a woman aged 18-70 years in good health. Sample: blood T cells: a sorted CD56 or NKG2C T cell subset, CD4+ or CD8+ T cells, or bulk PBMC T cells (not recorded which). The V and J genes are TRBV11-2 and TRBJ2-1. The CDR3 region: CASSLQRGPYNEQFF.